The entry that follows covers one T cell receptor beta chain sequence. Its antigen is undetermined. The germline V gene encodes CDR1 ENHRY and CDR2 SYGVKD. The CDR3 loop spans 12 amino acids. The V and J ends lost 9 bases and 2 bases respectively, with 5 bases between them. Regarding treatment: roughly 19 received Ad26.COV2.S at low or high dose, single or two shots; several received placebo; per-sample allocation not given. Sampling took place 63 days after the first vaccine or placebo injection. Expressing Wuhan-strain SARS-CoV-2 spike, an Ad26 vector served as the vaccine. This sample was taken from a study of Ad26.COV2.S vaccination and SARS-CoV-2 variants. Study in general: As a participant in COV1001, the donor was in the Ad26.COV2.S trial arm. Doses of Ad26.COV2.S were injected into muscle once or twice, 56 days apart. Notes on the study in general: Higher spike-specific TCR breadth was found in vaccine recipients than in placebo recipients.

TCRdb keeps only in-frame clones here, not all; method: immunoSEQ multiplex PCR. The table records roughly 350,000 clones, about 87% of them present only once. This TCR was sampled from a person between 18 and 60 years old who received the Ad26.COV2.S COVID-19 vaccine or a placebo. The specimen was peripheral blood, collected in a trial of Ad26.COV2.S vaccine versus placebo. This sequence joins TRBV10-3 and TRBJ2-6; unclear D gene. The CDR3 coding sequence is TGTGCCATTTCCGCTGGGGCCAACGTCCTGACTTTC. This codes for CAISAGANVLTF.